This entry is about one TCR beta chain. This record belongs to a study of shared T cell receptors in the human thymus. Profiled with immunoSEQ multiplex PCR; TCRdb holds only in-frame clones, not every one. The sample has more than 300,000 clones; about 95% are singletons. The V gene lost 0 bases and the J gene lost 8 bases, with 11 bases spanning the gap. This CDR3 has 14 residues. Per the germline V gene, CDR1 is KGHSH and CDR2 is LQKENI. The chain combines TRBV18 with TRBJ1-5; the D is unclear. The TCR comes from a human donor. The source material was thymocytes. CDR3 DNA: TGTGCCAGCTCACCACCCATTCGAGGGAAGCCCCAGCATTTT. Residues: CASSPPIRGKPQHF.